These 27 T cell receptor beta chains share one sample of origin, sequenced in a study of blood T cell repertoires in COVID-19. TCRdb's table, derived via immunoSEQ multiplex PCR, lists solely in-frame clones and lacks some. Found here are around 72,000 clones, roughly 90% of them singletons; the top ten hold roughly 30%. Sequenced: peripheral blood. Receptors originate from a man aged 50-59 years with acute or convalescent COVID-19.

About this clone: Germline and junction disagree at one end, which may indicate a read error. The J gene is TRBJ1-4, the V gene TRBV25-1; D unresolved. The CDR3 covers 12 residues. CDR1 and CDR2 from the germline V gene are MGHDK and SYGVNS. CDR3 DNA sequence: TGTGCCAGCAGTGGAATTGATCAGGCCCAGCACTTT. Translation: CASSGIDQAQHF.

V is TRBV11-2 and J is TRBJ2-1; TRBD2 matches 8 bases. This CDR3 has 16 amino acids. Losses at the gene ends were 4 bases for V and 5 bases for J; bases not matched to a gene: 10. CDR1 SGHAT and CDR2 FQNNGV come from the germline V gene. The CDR3 DNA sequence: TGTGCCAGCAGCTCGTTTTCTAGCGGGTTCCACAATGAGCAGTTCTTC. It translates to CASSSFSSGFHNEQFF.

The chain combines TRBV7-3 with TRBJ2-5, with 12 bases lining up with TRBD2. The V and J ends lost 6 bases and 7 bases, in that order; junction bases with no gene match: 9. Germline CDR1 reads SGHTA; CDR2 reads FQGTGA. The CDR3 loop spans 15 amino acids. CDR3 sequence (DNA): TGTGCCAGCAGTCGGACTAGCGGGGACGTGGCGACCCAGTACTTC. This sequence encodes CASSRTSGDVATQYF.

The rearrangement links TRBV24-1 to TRBJ2-4; 7 nucleotides align to TRBD1. With 1 base clipped from V and 9 bases from J, the junction kept 11 bases outside the gene matches. The CDR3 has 16 residues. Germline assignment: CDR1 KGHDR and CDR2 SFDVKD. Written as DNA, the CDR3 is TGTGCCACCAGTGATTTTCCGCAGGGGGTAAACGGCATTCAGTACTTC. Translating gives CATSDFPQGVNGIQYF.

The chain couples TRBV11-3 to TRBJ1-5, with 7 nucleotides matching TRBD1. Germline CDR1 and CDR2: SGHNT and YENEEA. The CDR3 is made up of 16 amino acids. The trim removed 11 bases at V and 1 base at J, leaving 14 bases unmatched. The CDR3 here is CARNRNDRASNQPQHF. As DNA, the CDR3 is TGTGCCCGGAATAGGAATGACAGGGCCAGCAATCAGCCCCAGCATTTT.

J is TRBJ1-6 and V is TRBV30, with 7 bases identical to TRBD1. The V gene's germline CDR1 is GTSNPN and CDR2 SVGIG (reference sequence). The CDR3 covers 13 residues. Trimming cost V 4 bases and J 7 bases; bases outside gene matches: 4. CDR3 sequence reads: CAWNEGANSPLHF. The CDR3 DNA reads as TGTGCCTGGAACGAGGGGGCAAATTCACCCCTCCACTTT.

The J gene is TRBJ2-5, the V gene TRBV5-4; 12 bases are shared with TRBD2. The CDR3 covers 16 residues. The junction had 4 bases not matched to a gene; V was cut back by 3 bases and J by 1 base. CDR1 and CDR2 from the germline V gene are SGHNT and YYREEE (reference sequence). The CDR3 nucleotides read TGTGCCAGCAGCTCGATGGGACTAGCGGGCCAAGAGACCCAGTACTTC. Amino acids: CASSSMGLAGQETQYF. Full variable domain (missing parts from reference TRBV5-4 and TRBJ2-5): ETGVTQSPTHLIKTRGQQVTLRCSSQSGHNTVSWYQQALGQGPQFIFQYYREEENGRGNFPPRFSGLQFPNYSSELNVNALELDDSALYLCASSSMGLAGQETQYFGPGTRLLVL.

The chain couples TRBV2 to TRBJ1-2; a possible D gene is TRBD1 (6 bases). The CDR3 runs 13 residues. Trimming took 9 bases from V and 7 from J, leaving 18 bases between them. Germline V CDR1 and CDR2: SNHLY, FYNNEI. The CDR3 reads CASDRSATGGYTF. The CDR3 nucleotides read TGTGCCAGTGACAGGTCTGCAACGGGTGGCTACACCTTC.

This clone was observed once. The V call is TRBV10-2, the J call TRBJ2-3; a possible D gene is TRBD2 (6 bases). Trimming stripped 0 bases from V and 5 bases from J, with 15 bases between. This CDR3 is built from 16 residues. CDR1 is WSHSY, CDR2 SAAADI, per germline. The CDR3 here is CASSESSPGVGDTQYF. In DNA, the CDR3 is TGCGCCAGCAGTGAGTCTAGCCCGGGGGTGGGAGATACGCAGTATTTT.

The V and J genes are TRBV5-6 and TRBJ2-3; the match to TRBD2 covers 15 bases. V shed 2 bases and J 0 bases; nucleotides not matched to a gene: 4. The CDR3 length is 18 residues. Germline V CDR1 and CDR2: SGHDT, YYEEEE. The CDR3 coding sequence is TGTGCCAGCAGCTTTCCGGGACTAGCGGGGGGAAGCACAGATACGCAGTATTTT. Its protein product is CASSFPGLAGGSTDTQYF.

The J gene is TRBJ1-1, the V gene TRBV29-1, with D maybe TRBD1 (5 bases). V was pared by 5 bases and J by 2 bases, with 12 bases between. In germline, CDR1 is SQVTM, CDR2 ANQGSEA. The CDR3 consists of 13 residues. CDR3 sequence reads: CSVLPGGNTEAFF. CDR3 DNA sequence: TGCAGCGTTTTACCGGGGGGAAACACTGAAGCTTTCTTT.

The CDR3 coding sequence is TGTGCCAGTAGTCCTGATGGGACAGGGAGTGGCTACACCTTC. This codes for CASSPDGTGSGYTF. The chain joins TRBV19 to TRBJ1-2; 9 positions agree with TRBD1. CDR1 LNHDA and CDR2 SQIVND come from the germline V gene (reference sequence). V lost 5 bases to trimming and J lost 7 bases; unmatched junction nucleotides: 8. CDR3 length: 14 residues.

The V call is TRBV25-1, the J call TRBJ2-1; 7 bases match TRBD2. CDR3 length: 17 residues. After removal of 4 bases from V and 6 bases from J, the junction contained 15 bases not matched to a gene. The V gene's germline CDR1 is MGHDK and CDR2 SYGVNS. This chain's CDR3 is CASSAGRWGGIANEQFF. For the CDR3, the DNA is TGTGCCAGCAGTGCTGGACGTTGGGGAGGGATCGCCAATGAGCAGTTCTTC.

This rearrangement joins TRBV18 to TRBJ2-7; 9 bases line up with TRBD1. The V segment lost 6 bases and the J segment 3 bases; nucleotides outside the gene matches: 6. CDR1 is KGHSH, CDR2 LQKENI, per germline. The CDR3 length is 14 residues. DNA for the CDR3: TGTGCCAGCTCTGGGGACAGGGAAGGCTACGAGCAGTACTTC. Translated, it gives CASSGDREGYEQYF.

The V and J genes are TRBV6-4 and TRBJ2-3; 10 nucleotides agree with TRBD2. V shed 0 bases and J 7 bases; nucleotides not matched to a gene: 4. This CDR3 spans 15 amino acids. Germline V CDR1 and CDR2: MRHNA, SNTAGT. In DNA, the CDR3 is TGTGCCAGCAGTGACTCGAGTAGCGGGGGGCATACGCAGTATTTT. It codes for CASSDSSSGGHTQYF.

This clone came up once. The rearrangement uses TRBV27 and TRBJ1-2; 9 nucleotides agree with TRBD1. In germline, CDR1 is MNHEY, CDR2 SMNVEV (reference sequence). This CDR3 is built from 14 residues. After removal of 6 bases from V and 6 bases from J, the junction contained 8 bases not matched to a gene. The CDR3 region has the DNA TGTGCCAGCAGAAGGGACAGGGCTTTCAATGGCTACACCTTC. It yields the protein CASRRDRAFNGYTF.

The chain links TRBV7-9 to TRBJ2-3; D is undetermined. Trimming removed 0 bases at V and 5 bases at J, with 15 bases between. The CDR3 sequence is 16 residues long. The germline gives CDR1 SEHNR, CDR2 FQNEAQ (reference sequence). The CDR3 DNA is TGTGCCAGCAGCTTAGCGGCCCTTACCAATTTAGATACGCAGTATTTT. Amino acid sequence: CASSLAALTNLDTQYF.

V gene TRBV6-4 combines with J gene TRBJ1-5; D unresolved. Germline V lookup: CDR1 MRHNA, CDR2 SNTAGT. This CDR3 contains 13 residues. Trimming removed 3 bases from V and 3 bases from J, with 6 bases in between. The CDR3 loop is CASSDGLNQPQHF. The CDR3 DNA reads TGTGCCAGCAGTGATGGCCTCAATCAGCCCCAGCATTTT.

The chain uses TRBV3-1 (or the pseudogene TRBV3-2) and TRBJ1-6; D not certain. This CDR3 spans 15 amino acids. Trimming pared 6 bases from V and 7 bases from J, leaving 16 bases between. CDR1 is LGHDT and CDR2 is YNNKEL in the germline V gene (reference sequence). The CDR3 reads CASRPRGNRNSPLHF. The CDR3 coding sequence is TGTGCCAGCAGACCGCGGGGAAATAGGAATTCACCCCTCCACTTT.

V is TRBV30 and J is TRBJ1-2, with D maybe TRBD1 (6 bases). From germline, CDR1 is GTSNPN and CDR2 SVGIG (reference sequence). The CDR3 is 13 amino acids. Trimming left V 2 bases short and J 6 bases short, with 13 bases between. CDR3 sequence reads: CAWSFIQGNGYTF. As DNA, the CDR3 is TGTGCCTGGAGTTTCATACAGGGCAATGGCTACACCTTC.

This rearrangement joins TRBV2 to TRBJ1-6; 8 bases match TRBD1. Unmatched junction bases numbered 12, after V lost 5 bases and J lost 9 bases. Germline values: CDR1 SNHLY, CDR2 FYNNEI. This CDR3 has 16 amino acids. CDR3 sequence reads: CASSSNRRTGTSPLHF. The CDR3 nucleotides are TGTGCCAGCAGTTCCAATAGACGGACAGGGACTTCACCCCTCCACTTT. The full variable domain, with the rest looked up from reference TRBV2 and TRBJ1-6, is EPEVTQTPSHQVTQMGQEVILRCVPISNHLYFYWYRQILGQKVEFLVSFYNNEISEKSEIFDDQFSVERPDGSNFTLKIRSTKLEDSAMYFCASSSNRRTGTSPLHFGNGTRLTVT.

Only one count was recorded for this clone. The chain employs TRBV12-3 or TRBV12-4 and TRBJ2-7; D is perhaps TRBD1 (5 bases). The V and J ends lost 4 bases and 5 bases respectively, with 6 bases between them. The CDR3 loop spans 11 amino acids. The DNA for the CDR3 is TGTGCCAGCAGTTCAGGGAACGAGCAGTACTTC. Translated: CASSSGNEQYF.

Comment on this clone: Compared with germline, one end of the junction differs, possibly owing to a read error. The rearrangement joins TRBV30 to TRBJ2-1; 10 positions match TRBD2. The length of the CDR3 is 16 residues. Germline V gene lookup returns CDR1 GTSNPN and CDR2 SVGIG (reference sequence). The CDR3 loop is CAWSRLAGGRGNGQFF. As DNA, the CDR3 is TGTGCCTGGAGTAGGTTAGCGGGGGGCCGGGGTAATGGGCAGTTCTTC.

The V gene is TRBV2, the J gene TRBJ1-1; maybe TRBD1 (5 bases). The CDR3 runs 11 residues. Germline CDR1 SNHLY, CDR2 FYNNEI. The V gene lost 7 bases and the J gene lost 11 bases, with 14 bases spanning the gap. The CDR3 nucleotides are TGTGCCAGCAAACTACAGGCGGTCGCTTTCTTT. It specifies CASKLQAVAFF. Together with reference TRBV2 and TRBJ1-1, the CDR3 gives the full variable domain: EPEVTQTPSHQVTQMGQEVILRCVPISNHLYFYWYRQILGQKVEFLVSFYNNEISEKSEIFDDQFSVERPDGSNFTLKIRSTKLEDSAMYFCASKLQAVAFFGQGTRLTVV.

The gene calls are TRBV6-6 and TRBJ2-6, with D possibly matching TRBD2 (7 bases). V lost 7 bases, J lost 2 bases, and 15 bases lay in between. This CDR3 contains 16 residues. Germline V gives CDR1 MNHNY, CDR2 SVGAGI (reference sequence). CDR3 amino acids: CASTNGGTPGANVLTF. The CDR3 DNA reads as TGTGCCAGCACCAACGGGGGGACACCTGGGGCCAACGTCCTGACTTTC.

Note on this clone: One end of the junction fails to match germline, which may point to a read error. The rearrangement links TRBV3-1 (or the pseudogene TRBV3-2) to TRBJ1-5; 7 positions agree with TRBD1. Germline loops: CDR1 LGHDT, CDR2 YNNKEL (reference sequence). The CDR3 is made up of 15 amino acids. The CDR3 DNA reads TGTGCCAGCAGCCAAGCGGACAGGAGAACGGAGCCCCGGCATTTT. Protein sequence: CASSQADRRTEPRHF.

In its sample, this clone was seen once. This rearrangement joins TRBV5-1 to TRBJ2-1, with 9 bases aligning to TRBD1. Unmatched junction bases numbered 5, after V lost 2 bases and J lost 5 bases. CDR3 size: 15 residues. The V gene's germline CDR1 is SGHRS and CDR2 YFSETQ. CDR3 nucleotides: TGCGCCAGCAGCTTACAGGGGGCTAGGGACAATGAGCAGTTCTTC. Protein sequence: CASSLQGARDNEQFF.